This TCR beta chain was profiled in a study of PD-L1 blockade in urothelial cancer. The CDR3 has 14 residues. Trimming took 2 bases from V and 3 from J; bases not matched to a gene: 3. The germline gives CDR1 GTSNPN, CDR2 SVGIG (reference sequence). Time point denoted: pretreatment peripheral blood. Enrolled patients showed locally advanced or metastatic urothelial carcinoma. TCRdb's table, derived via immunoSEQ multiplex PCR, lists solely in-frame clones and lacks some. The top ten hold roughly 14% of the sample, which has roughly 91,000 clones, about 84% seen once. In its sample, this clone was seen many times.

This chain joins TRBV30 and TRBJ1-1; TRBD1 agrees at 10 bases. The sequence was collected from a man between 60 and 75 years old with urothelial cancer. This specimen consisted of PBMCs, obtained around atezolizumab (anti-PD-L1) treatment. The CDR3 DNA sequence: TGTGCCTGGAGTAGGGACAGGGGACACACTGAAGCTTTCTTT. It yields the protein CAWSRDRGHTEAFF.